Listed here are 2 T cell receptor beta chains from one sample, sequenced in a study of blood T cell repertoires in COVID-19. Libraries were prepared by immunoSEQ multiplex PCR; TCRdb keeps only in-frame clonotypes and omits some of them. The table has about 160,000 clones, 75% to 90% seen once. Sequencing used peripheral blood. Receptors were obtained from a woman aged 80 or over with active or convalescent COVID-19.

The chain's CDR3 is CASLPPGQGARYGYTF. CDR3 DNA: TGTGCCAGCTTACCCCCGGGACAGGGGGCTAGGTATGGCTACACCTTC. The V call is TRBV28, the J call TRBJ1-2, with 12 bases fitting TRBD1. Losses at the gene ends were 8 bases for V and 5 bases for J; bases not matched to a gene: 12. The CDR3 is made up of 16 amino acids. CDR1 MDHEN and CDR2 SYDVKM come from the germline V gene.

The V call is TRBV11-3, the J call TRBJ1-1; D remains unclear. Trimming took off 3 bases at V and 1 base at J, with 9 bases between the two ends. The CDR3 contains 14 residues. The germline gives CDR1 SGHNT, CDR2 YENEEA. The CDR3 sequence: CASSFLSQNTEAFF. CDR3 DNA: TGTGCCAGCAGCTTCTTAAGCCAGAACACTGAAGCTTTCTTT.